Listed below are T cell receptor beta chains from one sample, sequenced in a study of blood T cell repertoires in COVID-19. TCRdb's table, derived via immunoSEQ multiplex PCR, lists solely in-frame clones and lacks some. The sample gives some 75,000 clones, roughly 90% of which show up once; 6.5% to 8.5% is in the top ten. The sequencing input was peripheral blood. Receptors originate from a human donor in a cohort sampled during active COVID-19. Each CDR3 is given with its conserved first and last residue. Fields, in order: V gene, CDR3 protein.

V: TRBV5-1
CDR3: CASSMAGLAAYNEQFF

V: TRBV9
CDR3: CASSTLGGRDSDTQYF

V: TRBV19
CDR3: CASSMERGGIDTQYF

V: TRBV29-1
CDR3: CSVLRPGLGNGYTF

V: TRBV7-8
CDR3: CASSLTPRGGNQPQHF

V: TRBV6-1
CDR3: CASSDPGGIGANVLTF

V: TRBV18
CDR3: CASSLKKGAVTF

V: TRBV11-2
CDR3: CASSLDGRGTEAFF

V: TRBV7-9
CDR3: CASQRPGASGNTIYF

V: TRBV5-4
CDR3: CASSSQETQYF

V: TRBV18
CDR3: CASSPTGLVINEQFF

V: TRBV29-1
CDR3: CSVERLAGYNEQFF

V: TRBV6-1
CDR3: CASSEALIWTGFSFRNQPQHF

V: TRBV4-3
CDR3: CASSREQGLSEKLFF

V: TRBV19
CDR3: CASSIPGAGANVLTF

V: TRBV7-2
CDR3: CASSLAVGWTGSLAKNIQYF

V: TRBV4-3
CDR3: CASSQDTGNGNTIYF

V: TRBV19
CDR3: CASSLEGYAQETQYF

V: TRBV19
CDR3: CASSIVVFGRAYEQYF

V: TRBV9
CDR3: CASSVGMGAGGYGYTF